This T cell receptor (beta chain) was obtained from a study of blood T cell repertoires in COVID-19 (dated by TCRdb to the early 2020s). Describing the broader study: The collaborator samples originated in the United States, Italy and Spain and spanned the acute and convalescent phases of COVID-19. The prospective study material was composed of cDNA or gDNA derived from T cells, B-cell-depleted T cells, or PBMCs. Deeply sampled blood TCRbeta repertoires from subjects exposed to, actively infected with, or recovered from COVID-19 were included in the dataset. A freely available public database, intended as a resource for researchers studying the immune response to SARS-CoV-2, is where the repertoires were released. Samples were obtained from the ongoing ImmuneRACE study (first 160 participants) and from 950 to 1,500 subjects provided by 6 global collaborators. Nearly every sample came with metadata listing a de-identified subject ID, COVID-19 status, age in years and sex. Where available, HLA class I and class II types were obtained from metadata supplied by the sample provider rather than from assay-based typing. Here is what the overall study found, with its caveats: The amount of clinical and demographic metadata varied by source and participant and was provided uncurated.

Participants in the prospective study were aged about 18 to 95 years, lived in about two dozen United States geographic areas, and enrolled through a virtual design. To assign participants to cohorts, the prospective study relied on clinical history that participants themselves reported in a screening survey and a study questionnaire. Recovered participants in ImmuneRACE Cohort 3 were defined as having two consecutive negative NP/OP PCR tests, clearance from a healthcare professional, or resolution of symptoms. Each participant in the prospective study had whole blood, serum and a nasopharyngeal or oropharyngeal swab collected by mobile phlebotomists. Participants in the prospective study had the option to provide additional blood draws and questionnaires over a 2-month period. Before DNA extraction, blood samples from the prospective study were shipped at room temperature or frozen. Inclusive of the bounding cysteine and phenylalanine, the CDR3 is 17 residues long. CDR3 DNA only is kept here, 51 bases in frame from base 1. Relative to germline, V is missing 2 bases and J is missing 1 base, with 6 bases of the junction outside any gene match. Per the germline V gene, MGHRA is the CDR1 and YSYEKL is the CDR2.

For this clone: Its antigen is still unknown. No base quality values were provided; no much bigger clone lies one nucleotide off.

The immunoSEQ Assay, a bias-controlled multiplex PCR, was used to amplify TCRbeta CDR3 regions from genomic DNA. Regarding the original processing steps: The number of nucleated cells in each sample was estimated from the amplification of reference gene primers within the assay. To quantify the absolute abundance of each unique TCRbeta CDR3 rearrangement, sequence reads were collapsed and filtered. For each sample, productive Simpson clonality was calculated as the square root of Simpson's diversity index across productive rearrangements. The source is immuneACCESS, and TCRdb retained only in-frame sequences with V and J called. Part of the clones is not carried over; for the studies checked, unresolved V genes explain less than half of this, and the remainder is unexplained. Clone size and the V and J calls come from that table; the DNA yielded D and trimming. A total of about 400,000 clones appear in this sample, approximately 90% of them only once. Together, the top ten hold around 10% of the sample.

This sequence originates from a woman aged 45 to 65 who had recovered from COVID-19. The V and J genes are TRBV4-1 and TRBJ2-5, and TRBD2 aligns with 11 junction nucleotides. Sequenced material: PBMCs or T cells enriched from blood (not recorded which). The sequence in DNA is TGCGCCAGCAGCCAATCGGGTAGCGGGGGGGCCCAAGAGACCCAGTACTTC. This is translated as CASSQSGSGGAQETQYF.